This T cell receptor (beta chain) was captured in a study of cytomegalovirus exposure and HLA in healthy donors. Study context: An analysis done earlier identified 100 million to 140 million unique TCR beta sequences from around 180 million T cells. HLA-typed donors were the source of about 85 million unique TCRs held in an early data release.

Unmatched junction bases numbered 4, after V lost 7 bases and J lost 1 base. The CDR3 loop spans 13 amino acids. Germline V gives CDR1 SQVTM, CDR2 ANQGSEA. Only one count was recorded for this clone. The PCR employed 60 Vbeta primers together with 13 Jbeta primers. Per the original methods: Counted up in a later analysis, unique TCR beta chains came to about 80 million, with around 11 million shared. The protocol was immunoSEQ multiplex PCR, while the TCRdb copy is restricted to in-frame clones and leaves out a portion. V and J calls and clone size are those listed in that table; D and trimming were worked out from the DNA. Among over 250,000 clones listed, 86% were seen once.

The sample was PBMCs. The clonotype comes from a man aged 35-49 years in good health and CMV-seropositive. V usage is TRBV29-1 and J usage is TRBJ1-1; 9 bases map to TRBD1. The CDR3 DNA reads as TGCAGCGCCAAGACAGGGGGGAACACTGAAGCTTTCTTT. It yields the protein CSAKTGGNTEAFF.